The present T cell receptor beta chain was sequenced within a study of T cells expressing NK-cell markers (dated by TCRdb to between 2020 and 2021). For the study in its entirety: Three sorted T-cell subsets (CD3+CD56+NKG2C+, CD3+CD56+NKG2C- and CD3+CD56-NKG2C+) from roughly eight donors had their TCR beta-chain repertoires profiled. Seven of the eight sequenced donors were HCMV-seropositive and one was HCMV-seronegative. Illumina HiSeq 2000/2500, MiSeq or NextSeq was used to sequence libraries as 2 x 150 bp reads. All eight donors whose samples were sequenced were randomly selected healthy volunteers, three of them men and five women.

Summary of the overall study and its limitations: In six donors, the dominant CD3+CD56+NKG2C+ clonotypes ranked among the top 10 CD8+ clonotypes, making up roughly 1.0-8% of CD8+ T cells. Those dominant clonotypes were again the most abundant among CD3+CD56-NKG2C+ cells in four donors, at about 28.3-65%. It remained unclear whether the expanded NKG2C-expressing T cell clones were specific for HCMV antigens.

HCMV serostatus was determined by detecting HCMV-specific IgG in serum with a commercial ELISA kit. Peripheral blood mononuclear cells were isolated from blood by Ficoll density gradient centrifugation. Counted from cysteine to phenylalanine, this CDR3 has 17 amino acids. No DNA appears here. CDR1 and CDR2, looked up from the germline V gene (reference sequence), are DFQATT and SNEGSKA. Concerning this clonotype: What this receptor recognizes is not known.

Instrument used: Illumina HiSeq 2000. TCR beta cDNA libraries were made by 5'RACE template switching that added a universal primer site and unique molecular identifiers. Priming for cDNA synthesis came from the TCR beta constant segment, and two successive PCR amplification steps followed. For the original study's pipeline: MIGEC handled demultiplexing of the reads and grouping by UMI, while MiTCR was used to assemble and quantify clonotypes. To exclude erroneous sequences, only TCR cDNA sequences supported by at least two reads were retained. The tcR package was used for downstream repertoire analysis, with clonotypes matched between fractions based on CDR3 nucleotide sequence plus V segment. Antigen specificity was annotated against VDJdb with VDJmatch, allowing one amino acid substitution in CDR3. The reads underwent TCRdb reprocessing, giving one record for each CDR3 protein sequence and no DNA. The V and J calls and clone size come from TCRdb's table, not from the authors' own analysis. This sample's table has entries for about 380,000 distinct CDR3 sequences. The ten largest make up over 4% of the sample.

Sequencing used blood T cells: a sorted CD56 or NKG2C T cell subset, CD4+ or CD8+ T cells, or bulk PBMC T cells (not recorded which). The TCR comes from a man aged 18-75 years in good health. The chain couples TRBV20-1 to TRBJ2-2; TCRdb reports TRBD1, a call that lacks DNA to check it against. The CDR3 protein is CSARDLFQGGYPGELFF.